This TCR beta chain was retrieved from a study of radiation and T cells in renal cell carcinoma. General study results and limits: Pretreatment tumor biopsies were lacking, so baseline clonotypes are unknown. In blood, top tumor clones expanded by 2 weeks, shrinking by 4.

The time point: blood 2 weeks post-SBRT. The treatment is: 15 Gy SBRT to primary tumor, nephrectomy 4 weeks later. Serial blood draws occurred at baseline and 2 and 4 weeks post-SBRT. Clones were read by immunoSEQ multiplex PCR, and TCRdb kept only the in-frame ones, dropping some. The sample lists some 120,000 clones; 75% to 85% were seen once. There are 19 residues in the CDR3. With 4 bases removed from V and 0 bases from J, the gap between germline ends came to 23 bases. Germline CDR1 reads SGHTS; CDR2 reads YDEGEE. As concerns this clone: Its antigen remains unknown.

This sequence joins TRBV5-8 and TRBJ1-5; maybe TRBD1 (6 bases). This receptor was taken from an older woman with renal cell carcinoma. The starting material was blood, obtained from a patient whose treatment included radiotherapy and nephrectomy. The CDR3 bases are TGTGCCAGCAGCCGGGGTTGGGGGCAGGGACCCTATAGCAATCAGCCCCAGCATTTT. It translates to CASSRGWGQGPYSNQPQHF.